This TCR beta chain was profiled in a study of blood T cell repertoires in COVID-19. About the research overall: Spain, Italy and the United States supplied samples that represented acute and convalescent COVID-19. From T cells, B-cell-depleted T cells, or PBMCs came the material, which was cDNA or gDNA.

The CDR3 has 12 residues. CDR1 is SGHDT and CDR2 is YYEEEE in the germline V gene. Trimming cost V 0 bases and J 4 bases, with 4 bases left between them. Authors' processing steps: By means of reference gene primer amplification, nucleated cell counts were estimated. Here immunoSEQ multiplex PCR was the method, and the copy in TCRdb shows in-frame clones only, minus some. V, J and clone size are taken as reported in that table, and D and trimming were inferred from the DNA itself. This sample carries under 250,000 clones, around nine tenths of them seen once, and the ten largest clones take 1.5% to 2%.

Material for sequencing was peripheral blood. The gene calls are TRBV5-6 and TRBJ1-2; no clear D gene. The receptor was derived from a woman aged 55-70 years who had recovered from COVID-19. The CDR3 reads CASSLASYGYTF. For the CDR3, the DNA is TGTGCCAGCAGCTTGGCTAGCTATGGCTACACCTTC.